The clone carrying this T cell receptor beta chain was observed a few times. Its specificity is not known. TCR beta VDJ and CDR3 profiling used genomic DNA as template. TCRdb re-derived calls from the reads in MiXCR, one entry per CDR3 protein. Altogether hundreds of thousands of distinct CDR3 sequences are present, around 33% being singletons, with the ten largest covering 0.75% to 0.95%. This record belongs to a study of CD8+CD57+ T cells in acquired aplastic anemia. Notes on the study in general: Patients and controls were found to share twenty-nine CD8+ CDR3 sequences.

Previously, flow cytometry had revealed CD8+CD57+ cell expansion in the patients chosen for sequencing. Patients were therapy-naive when their blood was sampled. Deletions cut 2 bases from V and 8 bases from J, with 22 bases between. Germline V gene sequence: CDR1 SNHLY, CDR2 FYNNEI. The CDR3 is made up of 18 amino acids. This chain uses TRBV2 with TRBJ1-6; D gene unclear. Sample: sorted CD4+, CD8+, or CD8+CD57+ T cells (not recorded which) from PBMCs. This clonotype was sampled from a human donor with aplastic anemia. CDR3 in DNA: TGTGCCAGCAGTGAATATAATTTAGTTGGCAGGATTTATTCACCCCTCCACTTT. Amino acids: CASSEYNLVGRIYSPLHF.